A selection of T cell receptor beta chains follows, all from one sample in a study of T-cell memory formation after mild COVID-19. TCRdb called the 5' RACE reads again in MiXCR, with one record for every CDR3 protein. This table has about 470,000 distinct CDR3 sequences, roughly 23% appearing once. The sequenced material came from PBMCs or a T cell subset sorted from them (not recorded which). Receptors were obtained from an adult woman who had mild COVID-19 (a few samples of this study predate the infection). Cell type and time point are not known. The CDR3 runs from the conserved cysteine through the conserved F or W. A D gene is named only where the DNA matches it firmly. The listing skips clone size in some rows; elsewhere it reads once, few, many or a size class.

clone size	CDR3 length	J gene	V gene	D gene	CDR3 protein	CDR3 DNA
few	14	TRBJ2-1	TRBV20-1	TRBD2	CSARKGTSPLEQFF	TGCAGTGCTAGAAAGGGGACTAGTCCTCTTGAGCAGTTCTTC
NA	14	TRBJ2-7	TRBV4-3	NA	CASSQDRVGYEQYF	TGCGCCAGCAGCCAAGATCGGGTGGGCTACGAGCAGTACTTC
few	14	TRBJ2-1	TRBV27	TRBD2	CASTRTSTARQQFF	TGTGCCAGCACTCGGACTAGCACAGCCCGACAGCAGTTCTTC
NA	16	TRBJ2-1	TRBV20-1	NA	CSARLKRDGLSNEQFF	TGCAGTGCTAGACTGAAAAGGGACGGCCTGTCCAATGAGCAGTTCTTC
NA	14	TRBJ1-1	TRBV6-6	TRBD1	CASSTTGEVTEAFF	TGTGCCAGCAGTACGACAGGGGAGGTCACTGAAGCTTTCTTT
NA	15	TRBJ2-3	TRBV5-1	NA	CASSLNGPPTDTQYF	TGCGCCAGCAGCTTGAACGGGCCCCCGACAGATACGCAGTATTTT
NA	17	TRBJ2-1	TRBV3-1	TRBD2	CASSHGTSGRAGGGQFF	TGTGCCAGCAGCCATGGGACTAGCGGGAGGGCCGGCGGAGGGCAGTTCTTC
few	17	TRBJ2-1	TRBV11-2	NA	CASSLTLGLSSYNEQFF	TGTGCCAGCAGCTTAACCCTTGGACTGAGCTCCTACAATGAGCAGTTCTTC
many	14	TRBJ2-3	TRBV15	NA	CATSRGTRVDTQYF	TGTGCCACCAGCAGAGGGACCAGAGTAGATACGCAGTATTTT
few	15	TRBJ2-1	TRBV24-1	TRBD2	CATRTTSGRSNEQFF	TGTGCCACCAGGACAACTAGCGGGAGATCCAATGAGCAGTTCTTC
NA	14	TRBJ1-3	TRBV5-1	NA	CASSLAGLGNTIYF	TGCGCCAGCAGCTTGGCGGGGCTTGGAAACACCATATATTTT
NA	14	TRBJ1-2	TRBV5-1	NA	CASSLGDGAYGYTF	TGCGCCAGCAGCTTGGGTGACGGAGCCTATGGCTACACCTTC
few	14	TRBJ1-1	TRBV12-3/TRBV12-4	TRBD1	CASGQTGTNTEAFF	TGTGCCAGCGGGCAGACAGGGACGAACACTGAAGCTTTCTTT
NA	13	TRBJ2-1	TRBV19	TRBD1	CASGRTGYNEQFF	TGTGCCAGTGGCCGGACAGGGTACAATGAGCAGTTCTTC
once	15	TRBJ1-1	TRBV20-1	TRBD1	CSARDFGTGVTEAFF	TGCAGTGCTAGAGATTTCGGGACAGGGGTCACTGAAGCTTTCTTT
NA	11	TRBJ2-7	TRBV10-3	NA	CAISVTGEQYF	TGTGCCATCAGTGTAACGGGCGAGCAGTACTTC
NA	13	TRBJ1-2	TRBV5-1	NA	CASSFSDTYGYTF	TGCGCCAGCAGCTTTTCCGACACCTATGGCTACACCTTC
NA	15	TRBJ2-6	TRBV15	NA	CATSRKASGANVLTF	TGTGCCACCAGCAGGAAAGCCTCTGGGGCCAACGTCCTGACTTTC
NA	18	TRBJ2-3	TRBV12-3/TRBV12-4	NA	CASSRPFLSGTTADTQYF	TGTGCCAGCAGTCGACCATTCCTTTCCGGGACCACGGCAGATACGCAGTATTTT
NA	13	TRBJ2-3	TRBV6-2/TRBV6-3	NA	CASNGPGTDTQYF	TGTGCCAGCAATGGGCCCGGCACAGATACGCAGTATTTT
NA	11	TRBJ2-2	TRBV2	NA	CASSGQGELFF	TGTGCCAGCAGTGGACAGGGGGAGCTGTTTTTT
few	15	TRBJ2-7	TRBV7-2	NA	CASSSGGTAFYEQYF	TGTGCCAGCAGCTCAGGAGGGACGGCGTTTTACGAGCAGTACTTC
NA	13	TRBJ1-4	TRBV11-2	NA	CASSLGTSEKLFF	TGTGCCAGCAGCTTAGGCACGTCTGAAAAACTGTTTTTT
NA	16	TRBJ2-3	TRBV9	TRBD2	CASSSDPRGVTDTQYF	TGTGCCAGCAGCTCAGACCCGCGGGGGGTGACAGATACGCAGTATTTT
many	19	TRBJ2-1	TRBV20-1	TRBD2	CSARSDGTSGSVRSSEQFF	TGCAGTGCTAGGTCTGATGGGACTAGCGGGAGTGTTCGGTCGAGTGAGCAGTTCTTC
many	18	TRBJ2-2	TRBV5-1	TRBD2	CASSFGLAGVTTSGELFF	TGCGCCAGCAGCTTTGGACTAGCGGGAGTAACCACCTCCGGGGAGCTGTTTTTT
NA	15	TRBJ1-6	TRBV12-3/TRBV12-4	TRBD1	CASSDRQGATSPLHF	TGTGCCAGCAGCGACCGTCAGGGGGCGACTTCACCCCTCCACTTT
few	16	TRBJ2-1	TRBV7-9	TRBD2	CASSLWRSGGPGEQFF	TGTGCCAGCAGCTTATGGAGGAGCGGGGGGCCGGGTGAGCAGTTCTTC
NA	12	TRBJ1-2	TRBV6-1	NA	CASSWNFYGYTF	TGTGCCAGCAGTTGGAATTTCTATGGCTACACCTTC
few	15	TRBJ2-7	TRBV7-2	NA	CASRAWGRGTGEQYF	TGTGCCAGCAGGGCCTGGGGGCGGGGGACGGGCGAGCAGTACTTC
few	12	TRBJ2-1	TRBV4-1	NA	CASSQDMHEQFF	TGCGCCAGCAGCCAAGATATGCATGAGCAGTTCTTC
few	16	TRBJ2-7	TRBV12-3/TRBV12-4	TRBD2	CASSPEAGVKSYEQYF	TGTGCCAGCAGTCCTGAAGCGGGGGTCAAATCCTACGAGCAGTACTTC